This entry is about one TCR beta chain. This clonotype was observed many times. It has no known antigen specificity. Within one base of it there is no much larger clone, and no base qualities were kept. Synthesis of TCR cDNA relied on 5'RACE template switching, a step that introduced a universal primer site along with unique molecular identifiers. Priming of cDNA synthesis was performed from both the TCR alpha and TCR beta constant segments. Library amplification involved two PCR steps, and the second step added sample barcodes and sequencing adapters. Libraries were sequenced on Illumina HiSeq 2500 (2x100 bp) or NovaSeq (2x150 bp). In the source study's methods: Reads were demultiplexed and collapsed into UMI consensus sequences with MIGEC, and V(D)J alignment was performed with MiXCR. Vaccine-responding clonotypes were identified with edgeR using replicate PBMC samples, with FDR below 0.01 and a log2 fold change above 5 up to day 15 being required. Bulk clonotypes were assigned CD4 or CD8 identity according to which sequenced CD4 or CD8 repertoire held them at higher abundance. TCRdb reworked the public reads: Q25 trimming with fastp, MiXCR clone assembly, productive beta chains retained. Rows with a matching CDR3 protein are joined into one entry that keeps the most common DNA and genes. The V and J calls come from TCRdb's annotation, not from the publication. Recorded for this sample are about 240,000 distinct CDR3 sequences; about 7% of them occurred a single time. Of the sample, roughly 0.86% is held by the ten largest clones.

The record originates from a study of T cells after yellow fever vaccination (dated by TCRdb to between 2018 and 2021). At the level of the whole study: The SMART-Seq v4 Ultra Low Input RNA kit was used to prepare libraries from fractions with low cell numbers. Two healthy male donors, one aged 18 to 29 and one aged 30 to 40 years, made up the cohort. Bulk PBMC replicates and cell subsets were isolated from blood drawn at multiple timepoints before and after both primary and secondary immunization. To follow T-cell clones before and after both primary and booster YFV17D yellow fever vaccination, bulk TCR alpha and beta repertoires underwent longitudinal sequencing.

The sample's treatment or condition label is to be understood as: live attenuated yellow fever vaccine strain. PBMCs were isolated from peripheral blood using a standard Ficoll-Paque protocol. CD4 and CD8 T-cell fractions were isolated with Dynabeads CD4 and CD8 positive selection kits. RNA was extracted with TriZol from bulk PBMCs, CD4 and CD8 fractions, and dextramer-positive and dextramer-negative fractions. The CDR3 holds 16 amino acids from the cysteine to the phenylalanine. Only the CDR3 DNA stays, 48 bases, in frame from base 1. The junction carries 17 bases between V and J, which are trimmed by 4 bases and 2 bases respectively. Overall results and qualifications from the work: A small fraction of clonotypes appeared in both the CD4 and CD8 compartments, likely as a result of convergent recombination. The secondary T-cell response was weaker than the primary response but faster, peaking on day 5 instead of day 15. Computational filtering was required because FACS-sorted repertoires could contain abundant contaminating clonotypes from the bulk population. Only a couple of donors were included in the study, so the extent to which the findings can be generalized is limited. After the booster, most clones that had expanded after primary vaccination were detected again (around 97% of CD4 and more than 85% of CD8), suggesting broad maintenance of memory.

The TCR sequence derives from a man in his thirties or forties who received the YFV17D yellow fever vaccine. The material sequenced was CD4+ T cells sorted from PBMCs, taken 15 days after the yellow fever booster vaccination. The rearranged chain carries TRBV12-3 or TRBV12-4 and TRBJ2-5; no D gene is confidently identified. In nucleotides, the sequence is TGTGCCAGCAGTTCTAAAGCAGGAAATTCTCAAGAGACCCAGTACTTC. Its amino acids are CASSSKAGNSQETQYF.